These 2 T cell receptor beta chains originate from one sample sequenced in a study of control samples from healthy donors and cancer patients (dated by TCRdb to 2019 to 2021). The library came from the immunoSEQ multiplex PCR assay. TCRdb limited this immuneACCESS table to in-frame rearrangements with V and J called. A share of clones is missing; checked studies link under half to unresolved V genes, and the rest is unexplained. The table for this sample lists 200,000 or so clones; around 94% of them were counted only once. Of the sample, about 1.6% falls within the top ten clones. The sample taken for sequencing was blood. The receptors were sampled from a middle-aged man in good health.

V usage is TRBV6-5 and J usage is TRBJ2-5, with D unresolved. In germline, CDR1 is MNHEY, CDR2 SVGAGI. Trimming removed 2 bases at V and 3 bases at J, with 7 bases between. The CDR3 consists of 13 residues. The CDR3 is CASSYTTKETQYF. CDR3 nucleotide sequence: TGTGCCAGCAGTTACACTACGAAAGAGACCCAGTACTTC.

Written as DNA, the CDR3 is TGTGCCAGCAGTTCGGGGACAGGGGGGCGTGAAAAACTGTTTTTT. Its translation is CASSSGTGGREKLFF. V usage is TRBV28 and J usage is TRBJ1-4; 11 bases agree with TRBD1. The germline CDR1 and CDR2 sequences are MDHEN and SYDVKM. The CDR3 spans 15 residues. Trimming cost V 4 bases and J 7 bases; bases outside gene matches: 5.